The 3 T cell receptor beta chains in this list originate from one sample, sequenced in a study of Ad26.COV2.S vaccination and SARS-CoV-2 variants. Here immunoSEQ multiplex PCR was the method, and the copy in TCRdb shows in-frame clones only, minus some. The sample shows about 280,000 clones, around 87% of them seen only once. Treatment meaning: 15 to 20 received Ad26.COV2.S at low or high dose, single or two shots; several received placebo; per-sample allocation not given. All samples were drawn on day 63, counting from the first vaccine or placebo injection. Specimen: peripheral blood, collected in a trial of Ad26.COV2.S vaccine versus placebo. All receptors derive from a person between 18 and 65 years old who received the Ad26.COV2.S COVID-19 vaccine or a placebo.

The rearrangement uses TRBV4-2 and TRBJ2-5, with a weak D call TRBD2 (6 bases). Trimming took 0 bases from V and 4 from J, leaving 9 bases between them. From germline, CDR1 is LGHNA and CDR2 YNFKEQ. The CDR3 contains 14 residues. In DNA, the CDR3 is TGTGCCAGCAGCCAAGATCGGACTACAGAGACCCAGTACTTC. Translating it yields CASSQDRTTETQYF.

V usage is TRBV6-5 and J usage is TRBJ2-7, with a weak D call TRBD1 (6 bases). V lost 0 bases to trimming and J lost 1 base, with 10 bases between them. The CDR3 length is 15 residues. The germline V gene encodes CDR1 MNHEY and CDR2 SVGAGI. The CDR3 is CASSYSQGYSYEQYF. DNA of the CDR3: TGTGCCAGCAGTTACTCTCAGGGGTATTCCTACGAGCAGTACTTC.

The chain recombines TRBV9 with TRBJ1-3; possible D gene TRBD1, 6 bases. The CDR3 covers 16 residues. Per the germline V gene, CDR1 is SGDLS and CDR2 is YYNGEE. The V gene lost 3 bases and the J gene lost 0 bases, with 13 bases spanning the gap. DNA of the CDR3: TGTGCCAGCAGCGCCCGACAGGACCTCTCTGGAAACACCATATATTTT. As protein: CASSARQDLSGNTIYF.